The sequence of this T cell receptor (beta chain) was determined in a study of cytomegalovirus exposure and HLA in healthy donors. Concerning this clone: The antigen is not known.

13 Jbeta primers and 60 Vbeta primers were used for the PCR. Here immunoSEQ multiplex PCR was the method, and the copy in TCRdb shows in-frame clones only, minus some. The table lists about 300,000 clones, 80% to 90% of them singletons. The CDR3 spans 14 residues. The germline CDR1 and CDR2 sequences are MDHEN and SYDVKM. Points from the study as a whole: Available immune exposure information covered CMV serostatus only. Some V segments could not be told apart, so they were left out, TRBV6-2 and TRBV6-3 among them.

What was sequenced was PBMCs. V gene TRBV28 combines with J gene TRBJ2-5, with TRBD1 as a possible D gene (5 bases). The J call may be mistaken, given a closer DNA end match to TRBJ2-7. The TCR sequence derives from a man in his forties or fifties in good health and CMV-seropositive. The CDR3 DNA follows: TGTGCCAGCAGAAGGACACTCAGGTCCTACGAGCAGTACTTC. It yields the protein CASRRTLRSYEQYF.